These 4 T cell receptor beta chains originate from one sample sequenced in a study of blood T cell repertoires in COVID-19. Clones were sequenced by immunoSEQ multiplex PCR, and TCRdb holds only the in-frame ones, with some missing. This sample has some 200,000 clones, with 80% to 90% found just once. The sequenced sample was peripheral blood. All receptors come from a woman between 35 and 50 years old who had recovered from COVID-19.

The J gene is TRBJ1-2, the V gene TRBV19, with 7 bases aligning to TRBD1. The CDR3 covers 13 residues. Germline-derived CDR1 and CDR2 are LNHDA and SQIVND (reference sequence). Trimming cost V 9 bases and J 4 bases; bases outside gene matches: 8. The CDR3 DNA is TGTGCCAGCCAGGGACAGACTTTCTATGGCTACACCTTC. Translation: CASQGQTFYGYTF.

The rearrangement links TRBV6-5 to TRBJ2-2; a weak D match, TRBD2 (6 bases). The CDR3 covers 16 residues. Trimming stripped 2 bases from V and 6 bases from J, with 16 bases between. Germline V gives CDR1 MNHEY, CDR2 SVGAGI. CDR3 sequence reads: CASSYASSGGPGELFF. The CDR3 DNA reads TGTGCCAGCAGTTACGCAAGTTCCGGAGGGCCCGGGGAGCTGTTTTTT.

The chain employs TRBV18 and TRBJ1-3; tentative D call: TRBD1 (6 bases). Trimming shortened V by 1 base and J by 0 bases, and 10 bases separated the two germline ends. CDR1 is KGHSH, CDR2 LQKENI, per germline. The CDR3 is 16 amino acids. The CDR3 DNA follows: TGTGCCAGCTCACCACGGACGACAGGCTCTGGAAACACCATATATTTT. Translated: CASSPRTTGSGNTIYF.

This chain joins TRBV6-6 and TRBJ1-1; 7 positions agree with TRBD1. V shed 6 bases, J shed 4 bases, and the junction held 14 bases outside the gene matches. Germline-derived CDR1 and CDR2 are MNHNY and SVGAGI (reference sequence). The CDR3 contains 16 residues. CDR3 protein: CASRKDRDRGPTEAFF. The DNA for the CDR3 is TGTGCCAGCAGGAAAGACAGGGATCGAGGGCCCACTGAAGCTTTCTTT.